This is a list of T cell receptor beta chains from one sample in a study of cytomegalovirus exposure and HLA in healthy donors. Sequenced by immunoSEQ multiplex PCR; TCRdb stores in-frame clones only, minus some. The sample contains roughly 180,000 clones, around 80% of which appear only once. Sample: PBMCs. The receptors originated from a woman younger than 45 in good health and CMV-seronegative. Both conserved end residues are part of each CDR3. The D gene is left open where the match is weak. Not all rows give a size; the values are once, few, many and, for expanded clones, a class.

NA,TRBV27,NA,TRBJ1-1,TGTGCCAGCAGTTTATGGGATGAGGGTGAAGCTTTCTTT,CASSLWDEGEAFF
NA,TRBV5-1,NA,TRBJ1-1,TGCGCCAGCAGCTTGGTCGGCGGATCCAACACTGAAGCTTTCTTT,CASSLVGGSNTEAFF
NA,TRBV10-3,TRBD1,TRBJ2-7,TGTGCCATCAACACCGGGACAGCCTACGAGCAGTACTTC,CAINTGTAYEQYF
NA,TRBV7-9,NA,TRBJ2-5,TGTGCCAGCAGCCACCGGACAGAAAAGCGGGAGACCCAGTACTTC,CASSHRTEKRETQYF
NA,TRBV21-1,NA,TRBJ2-7,TGTGCCAGCAGCTACCGGGACAGGGGCCCTTCCTACGAGCAGTACTTC,CASSYRDRGPSYEQYF
once,TRBV11-2,NA,TRBJ1-6,TGTGCCAGCAGCTCGTTCGCGTACGGCTATAATTCACCCCTCCACTTT,CASSSFAYGYNSPLHF
NA,TRBV11-1,NA,TRBJ1-1,TGTGCCAGCAGCCGCCGGGACACCGGTTACACTGAAGCTTTCTTT,CASSRRDTGYTEAFF
NA,TRBV5-1,TRBD2,TRBJ2-5,TGCGCCAGCAGCAGAGGGACTAGCGGTCAAGAGACCCAGTACTTC,CASSRGTSGQETQYF
once,TRBV7-2,TRBD1,TRBJ2-5,TGTGCCAGCAGCCCTCCTCGGACAGGGGGGCAGACCCAGTACTTC,CASSPPRTGGQTQYF
NA,TRBV5-6,NA,TRBJ1-6,TGTGCCAGCAGCTTATTCCGGGACTATAATTCACCCCTCCACTTT,CASSLFRDYNSPLHF
NA,TRBV6-5,NA,TRBJ1-3,TGTGCCAGCAGTTTCTGGGCGCCGAACTCTGGAAACACCATATATTTT,CASSFWAPNSGNTIYF
NA,TRBV9,NA,TRBJ1-3,TGTGCCAGCAGCCCCGACAGTGTCTCTGGAAACACCATATATTTT,CASSPDSVSGNTIYF
NA,TRBV4-1,TRBD2,TRBJ2-5,TGCGCCAGCAGCCAAGGACTAGCAGAAGAGACCCAGTACTTC,CASSQGLAEETQYF
once,TRBV29-1,NA,TRBJ1-2,TGCAGCGTTGAACGGTCCAACTATGGCTACACCTTC,CSVERSNYGYTF
NA,TRBV19,NA,TRBJ1-5,TGTGCCAGTAGTATTGCGACAGCCCAGTCCCAGCATTTT,CASSIATAQSQHF
NA,TRBV10-3,NA,TRBJ1-2,TGTGCCATCAGTGAGATAGTACGAGGAGGACCCTATGGCTACACCTTC,CAISEIVRGGPYGYTF
NA,TRBV29-1,TRBD1,TRBJ2-1,TGCAGCCAGATTGCCCCACAGGGGGCGCGTAATGAGCAGTTCTTC,CSQIAPQGARNEQFF
NA,TRBV13,NA,TRBJ1-5,TGTGCCAGCAGCGGGACCGGGACCGGCTATGGGAGGGGGCCCCAGCATTTT,CASSGTGTGYGRGPQHF
NA,TRBV7-7,TRBD2,TRBJ2-1,TGTGCCAGCAGCCTCAGCCGCGGGGGGGCAAATGAGCAGTTCTTC,CASSLSRGGANEQFF
NA,TRBV15,NA,TRBJ2-5,TGTGCCACCAGCAGAGGACTCCATCAGGGAGAGACCCAGTACTTC,CATSRGLHQGETQYF
NA,TRBV2,NA,TRBJ2-7,TGTGCCACCAGGGCAGCGGGTCCTAGCTCCTACGAGCAGTACTTC,CATRAAGPSSYEQYF
NA,TRBV6-6,TRBD1,TRBJ2-7,TGTGCCAGCAGTTATCGGACAGGGGGCCACGAGCAGTACTTC,CASSYRTGGHEQYF
few,TRBV11-2,NA,TRBJ1-1,TGTGCCAGCAGCTCATACCGGGACAATGAAGCTTTCTTT,CASSSYRDNEAFF
once,TRBV5-1,TRBD1,TRBJ2-5,TGCGCCAGCAGCCCTGGGACAGCCAACCAAGAGACCCAGTACTTC,CASSPGTANQETQYF
NA,TRBV7-8,TRBD2,TRBJ2-6,TGTGCCAGCAGCTTAGAAGGCGGGAGCTCTGGGGCCAACGTCCTGACTTTC,CASSLEGGSSGANVLTF
NA,TRBV7-8,NA,TRBJ1-5,TGTGCCAGCAGCTTAGACCAGGCTCTTAACAATCAGCCCCAGCATTTT,CASSLDQALNNQPQHF
NA,TRBV30,TRBD1,TRBJ1-5,TGTGCCTGGAGTGTGGGACAGGGGATTGTAAGCAATCAGCCCCAGCATTTT,CAWSVGQGIVSNQPQHF
NA,TRBV2,NA,TRBJ2-7,TGTGCCAGCAGAAAGGGGGGGGAAGGAAACGAGCAGTACTTC,CASRKGGEGNEQYF
NA,TRBV6-5,NA,TRBJ2-7,TGTGCCAGCAGGGACAACCAGGGATCCGACGAGCAGTACTTC,CASRDNQGSDEQYF
NA,TRBV7-6,TRBD1,TRBJ2-7,TGTGCCAGCAGCGATGACAGGGGGCCCTCCTACGAGCAGTACTTC,CASSDDRGPSYEQYF
NA,TRBV9,NA,TRBJ1-1,TGTGCCAGCAGTCCAACGGGGTTCAGAACTGAAGCTTTCTTT,CASSPTGFRTEAFF
NA,TRBV7-2,NA,TRBJ1-1,TGTGCCAGCAGCCGAACAGGGCGCACTGAAGCTTTCTTT,CASSRTGRTEAFF
once,TRBV9,NA,TRBJ2-3,TGTGCCAGCAGCGCGGGAGCCTCTAGCACAGATACGCAGTATTTT,CASSAGASSTDTQYF
NA,TRBV6-1,NA,TRBJ1-3,TGTGCCAGCAGCTACCTTCGGGTTGCTGGAAACACCATATATTTT,CASSYLRVAGNTIYF
NA,TRBV6-1,NA,TRBJ2-3,TGTGCCAGCAGTGAAGTGGCCAGGGCGGGGTCACATACGCAGTATTTT,CASSEVARAGSHTQYF
NA,TRBV5-1,NA,TRBJ1-1,TGCGCCAGCAGCTTGACAGGGAACTTTAACACTGAAGCTTTCTTT,CASSLTGNFNTEAFF
NA,TRBV27,TRBD2,TRBJ2-1,TGTGCCAGCAGTTTGACGGGGGGGTACAATGAGCAGTTCTTC,CASSLTGGYNEQFF
once,TRBV7-9,NA,TRBJ1-2,TGTGCCAGCAGTGATATGACAGGAGGTAACTATGGCTACACCTTC,CASSDMTGGNYGYTF
few,TRBV4-2,NA,TRBJ2-1,TGTGCCAGCAGCCTGGGCCTGGGGCGGGAAGTCCACAATGAGCAGTTCTTC,CASSLGLGREVHNEQFF
NA,TRBV19,NA,TRBJ1-2,TGTGCCAGTAGGATCAGGGGAAAAGGCTACACCTTC,CASRIRGKGYTF
NA,TRBV10-3,NA,TRBJ2-6,TGTGCCATCAGTGAGGGCAGGGAAGAGAACTCTGGGGCCAACGTCCTGACTTTC,CAISEGREENSGANVLTF
NA,TRBV9,NA,TRBJ1-5,TGTGCCAGCAGCGTTTCCGGGGTAAATCAGCCCCAGCATTTT,CASSVSGVNQPQHF
NA,TRBV7-3,NA,TRBJ2-5,TGTGCCAGCAGCTTAACGGACAGAAACCAAGAGACCCAGTACTTC,CASSLTDRNQETQYF